Reported below is one TCR beta chain. Its antigen is unknown. The sample comes from a study of cytomegalovirus exposure and HLA in healthy donors. Study-wide findings and caveats: The majority of CMV-associated TCR beta chains were reported as apparently HLA-restricted in a later analysis. In a later analysis, several top co-occurrence clusters appeared linked to parvovirus B19, influenza, CMV and Epstein-Barr virus. With DRB1 most and HLA-C fewest, TCR association rates differed between HLA loci in a later analysis.

Both 60 Vbeta primers and 13 Jbeta primers went into the PCR. The table came from immunoSEQ multiplex PCR; TCRdb's copy has only in-frame clones and leaves some out. The sample yields about 140,000 clones, 88% seen once. Trimming pared 0 bases from V and 5 bases from J, leaving 18 bases between. This CDR3 spans 16 amino acids. Germline CDR1 reads SGHRS; CDR2 reads YFSETQ. The sequence was obtained from a woman aged 40 to 50 in good health and CMV-seronegative. The material sequenced was PBMCs. V usage is TRBV5-1 and J usage is TRBJ2-7; possible D gene TRBD1, 6 bases. This CDR3 is CASSLAGQGTGNEQYF. The DNA for the CDR3 is TGCGCCAGCAGCTTGGCAGGCCAGGGGACCGGGAACGAGCAGTACTTC.